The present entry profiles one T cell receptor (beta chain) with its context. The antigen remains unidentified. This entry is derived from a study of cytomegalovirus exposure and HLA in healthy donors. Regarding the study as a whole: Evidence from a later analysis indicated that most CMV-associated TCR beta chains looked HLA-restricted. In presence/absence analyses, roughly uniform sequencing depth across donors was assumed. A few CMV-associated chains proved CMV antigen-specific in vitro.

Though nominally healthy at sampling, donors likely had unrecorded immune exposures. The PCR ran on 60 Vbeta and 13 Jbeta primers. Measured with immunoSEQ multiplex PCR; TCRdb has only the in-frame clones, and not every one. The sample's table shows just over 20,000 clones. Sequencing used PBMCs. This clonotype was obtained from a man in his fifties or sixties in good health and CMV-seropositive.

The chain's CDR3 is CASSLGTGLPNQPQHF. The CDR3 DNA is TGTGCCAGCAGCTTAGGGACAGGATTGCCCAATCAGCCCCAGCATTTT. The V gene is TRBV7-9, the J gene TRBJ1-5; 7 nucleotides agree with TRBD1. CDR3 length equals 16 residues. Trimming removed 1 base from V and 3 bases from J; junction bases left unmatched: 6. The V gene's germline CDR1 is SEHNR and CDR2 FQNEAQ (reference sequence).